This T cell receptor (beta chain) was sequenced during a study of blood T cell repertoires in COVID-19. About the study: The United States, Italy and Spain were the sources of the acute and convalescent COVID-19 samples. PBMCs, B-cell-depleted T cells, or T cells were the source of the cDNA or gDNA that made up the material.

The CDR3 has 15 residues. Germline loops: CDR1 LNHDA, CDR2 SQIVND (reference sequence). The ends lost 7 bases at V and 5 bases at J; junction bases unmatched: 8. In the original workflow: The authors estimated nucleated cell counts from reference gene primer amplification. TCRdb's copy holds only in-frame clones and misses some; the assay was immunoSEQ multiplex PCR. The D gene and trimming were derived from the DNA, and the V and J assignments and clone size from that table. The sample lists roughly 120,000 clones, 87% seen once, with 25% to 30% in the top ten. The sequencing sample was made of peripheral blood. The receptor comes from a woman aged 70-85 years with acute or convalescent COVID-19. This chain joins TRBV19 and TRBJ2-5; 12 nucleotides agree with TRBD1. CDR3 coding DNA: TGTGCCAGTACCGGGACAGGGGGCGCGTCGGAGACCCAGTACTTC. Amino acids: CASTGTGGASETQYF.